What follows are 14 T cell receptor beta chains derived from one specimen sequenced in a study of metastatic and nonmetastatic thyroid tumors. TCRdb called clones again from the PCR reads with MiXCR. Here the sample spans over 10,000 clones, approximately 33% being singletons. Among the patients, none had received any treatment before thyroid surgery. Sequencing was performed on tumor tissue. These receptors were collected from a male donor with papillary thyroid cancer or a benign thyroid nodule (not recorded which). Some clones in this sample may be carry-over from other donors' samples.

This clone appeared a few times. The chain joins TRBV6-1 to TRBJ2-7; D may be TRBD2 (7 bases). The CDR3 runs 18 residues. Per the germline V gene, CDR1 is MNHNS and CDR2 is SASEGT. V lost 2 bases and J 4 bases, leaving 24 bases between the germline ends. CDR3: CASSERGGWAGVGYEQYF. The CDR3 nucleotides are TGTGCCAGCAGTGAAAGGGGGGGGTGGGCGGGAGTTGGTTACGAGCAGTACTTC.

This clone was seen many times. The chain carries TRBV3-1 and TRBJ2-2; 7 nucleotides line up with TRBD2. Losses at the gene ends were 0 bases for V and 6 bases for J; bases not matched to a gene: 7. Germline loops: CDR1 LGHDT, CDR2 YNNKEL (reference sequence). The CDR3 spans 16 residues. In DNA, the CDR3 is TGTGCCAGCAGCCAAGATGGAGGGAGGGGATCCGGGGAGCTGTTTTTT. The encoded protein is CASSQDGGRGSGELFF.

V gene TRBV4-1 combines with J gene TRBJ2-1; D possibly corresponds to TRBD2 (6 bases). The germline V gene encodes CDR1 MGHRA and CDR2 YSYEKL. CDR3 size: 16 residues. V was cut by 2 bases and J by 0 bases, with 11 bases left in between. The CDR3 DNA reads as TGCGCCAGCAGCCAAAGTAGCGGCAACTCCTACAATGAGCAGTTCTTC. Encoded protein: CASSQSSGNSYNEQFF.

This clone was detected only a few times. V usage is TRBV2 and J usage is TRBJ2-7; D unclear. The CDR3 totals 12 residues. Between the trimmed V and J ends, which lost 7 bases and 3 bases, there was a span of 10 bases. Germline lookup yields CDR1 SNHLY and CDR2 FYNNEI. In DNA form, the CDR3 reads TGTGCCAGCACCGCACGATACTACGAGCAGTACGTC. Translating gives CASTARYYEQYV.

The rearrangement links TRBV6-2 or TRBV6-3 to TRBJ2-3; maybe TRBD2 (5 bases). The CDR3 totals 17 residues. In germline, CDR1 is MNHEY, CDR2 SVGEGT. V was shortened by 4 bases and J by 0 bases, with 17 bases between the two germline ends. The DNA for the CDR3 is TGTGCCAGCAGTTCTCTGTTGGGTAGCGTGAGCACAGATACGCAGTATTTT. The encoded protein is CASSSLLGSVSTDTQYF.

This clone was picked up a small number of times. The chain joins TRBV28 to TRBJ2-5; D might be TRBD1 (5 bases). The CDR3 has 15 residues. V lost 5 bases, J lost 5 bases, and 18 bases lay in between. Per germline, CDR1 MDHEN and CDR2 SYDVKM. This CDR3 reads CASSLHGAPQETQYF. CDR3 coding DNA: TGTGCCAGCAGTCTGCATGGGGCCCCTCAGGAGACCCAGTACTTC.

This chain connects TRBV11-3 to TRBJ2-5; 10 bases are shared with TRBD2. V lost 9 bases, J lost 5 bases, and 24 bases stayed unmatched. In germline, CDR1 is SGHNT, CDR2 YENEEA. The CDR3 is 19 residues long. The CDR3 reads CARSVVPAGLAVGLETQYF. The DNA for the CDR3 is TGTGCCAGAAGTGTAGTCCCCGCAGGACTAGCGGTGGGGCTTGAGACCCAGTACTTC.

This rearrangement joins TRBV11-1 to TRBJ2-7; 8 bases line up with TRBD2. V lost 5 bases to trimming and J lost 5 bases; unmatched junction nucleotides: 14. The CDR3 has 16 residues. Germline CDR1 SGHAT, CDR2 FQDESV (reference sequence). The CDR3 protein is CASSPGVGAGGNEQYF. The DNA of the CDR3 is TGTGCCAGCAGCCCAGGTGTTGGTGCGGGAGGAAACGAGCAGTACTTC.

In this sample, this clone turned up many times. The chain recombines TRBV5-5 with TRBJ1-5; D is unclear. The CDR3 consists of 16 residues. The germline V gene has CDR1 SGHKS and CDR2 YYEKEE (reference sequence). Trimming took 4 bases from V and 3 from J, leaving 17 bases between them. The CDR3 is CASSPRPGSNNQPQHF. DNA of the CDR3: TGTGCCAGCAGCCCCCGCCCGGGGAGTAACAATCAGCCCCAGCATTTT.

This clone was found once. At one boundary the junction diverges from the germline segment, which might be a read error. For the CDR3, the DNA is TGTGCTAGCAGCTTAGAGACAGGGTCCCACTACGATCAGTACTTC. It is translated as CASSLETGSHYDQYF. The V call is TRBV7-7, the J call TRBJ2-7; 7 bases match TRBD1. This CDR3 has 15 residues. Germline V CDR1 and CDR2: SSHAT, FNYEAQ (reference sequence).

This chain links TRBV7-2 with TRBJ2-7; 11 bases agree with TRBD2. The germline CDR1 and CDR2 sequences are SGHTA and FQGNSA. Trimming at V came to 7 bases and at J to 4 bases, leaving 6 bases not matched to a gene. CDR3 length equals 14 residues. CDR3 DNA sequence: TGTGCCAGCACCCGTAGCGGGAGGGGTTACGAGCAGTACTTC. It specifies CASTRSGRGYEQYF. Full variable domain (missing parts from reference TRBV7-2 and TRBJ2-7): GAGVSQSPSNKVTEKGKDVELRCDPISGHTALYWYRQSLGQGLEFLIYFQGNSAPDKSGLPSDRFSAERTGGSVSTLTIQRTQQEDSAVYLCASTRSGRGYEQYFGPGTRLTVT.

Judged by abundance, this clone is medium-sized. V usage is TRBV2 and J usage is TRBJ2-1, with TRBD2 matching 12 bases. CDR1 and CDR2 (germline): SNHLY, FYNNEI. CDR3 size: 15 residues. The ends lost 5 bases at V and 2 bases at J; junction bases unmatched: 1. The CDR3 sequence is CASSLAGGAYNEQFF. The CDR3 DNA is TGTGCCAGCAGTCTAGCGGGAGGGGCCTACAATGAGCAGTTCTTC. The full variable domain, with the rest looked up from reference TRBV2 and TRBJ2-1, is EPEVTQTPSHQVTQMGQEVILRCVPISNHLYFYWYRQILGQKVEFLVSFYNNEISEKSEIFDDQFSVERPDGSNFTLKIRSTKLEDSAMYFCASSLAGGAYNEQFFGPGTRLTVL.

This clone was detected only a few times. For the CDR3, the DNA is TGTGCCAGCAGTTTGGGGACTAGCGGAGAGCAGTTCTTC. It specifies CASSLGTSGEQFF. This sequence joins TRBV28 and TRBJ2-1; 11 nucleotides match TRBD2. Germline V gives CDR1 MDHEN, CDR2 SYDVKM. The J segment lost 10 bases and the V segment lost 3 bases, leaving 2 bases of the junction unmatched. The CDR3 has 13 residues.

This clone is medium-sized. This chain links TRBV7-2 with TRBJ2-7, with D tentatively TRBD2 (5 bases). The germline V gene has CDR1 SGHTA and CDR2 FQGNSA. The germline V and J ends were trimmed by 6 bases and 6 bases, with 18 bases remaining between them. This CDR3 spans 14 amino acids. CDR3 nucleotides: TGTGCCAGCAGTGAGACTGACGGGGTGGGCGAGCAGTACGTC. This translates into CASSETDGVGEQYV.